These 8 T cell receptor beta chains were all obtained from the same sample, sequenced in a study of blood T cell repertoires in COVID-19. Generated by immunoSEQ multiplex PCR, the TCRdb table keeps only in-frame clones and is missing some. This table holds a few hundred thousand clones, roughly 80% found once. Specimen: PBMCs or T cells enriched from blood (not recorded which). Every receptor here comes from a man aged 50 to 60 who had recovered from COVID-19.

This chain joins TRBV7-2 and TRBJ2-1; 8 nucleotides align to TRBD2. V gave up 7 bases and J gave up 9 bases; unmatched junction bases: 14. Per the germline V gene, CDR1 is SGHTA and CDR2 is FQGNSA. The CDR3 has 15 residues. The chain's CDR3 is CASTRGGGLVSEQFF. The CDR3 nucleotides are TGTGCCAGCACTCGCGGAGGGGGACTAGTCAGTGAGCAGTTCTTC. The complete variable domain, with remaining parts taken from reference TRBV7-2 and TRBJ2-1, reads GAGVSQSPSNKVTEKGKDVELRCDPISGHTALYWYRQSLGQGLEFLIYFQGNSAPDKSGLPSDRFSAERTGGSVSTLTIQRTQQEDSAVYLCASTRGGGLVSEQFFGPGTRLTVL.

This clone is a singleton in its sample. The chain uses TRBV7-2 and TRBJ2-1; 11 bases are shared with TRBD2. Per germline, CDR1 SGHTA and CDR2 FQGNSA. This CDR3 has 16 amino acids. Unmatched junction bases numbered 5, after V lost 4 bases and J lost 3 bases. The CDR3 sequence: CASSSLLAGGYNEQFF. The CDR3 DNA sequence: TGTGCCAGCAGCTCCCTCCTAGCGGGAGGCTACAATGAGCAGTTCTTC.

As to this clone: A read error may account for a junction end that differs from germline. The chain recombines TRBV7-7 with TRBJ2-5; D perhaps matches TRBD2 (6 bases). The CDR3 runs 15 residues. CDR1 is SSHAT, CDR2 FNYEAQ, per germline (reference sequence). CDR3 loop: CASSRVGAGRETQYF. DNA of the CDR3: TGTGCTAGCAGCCGGGTCGGTGCGGGACGAGAGACCCAGTACTTC.

This chain connects TRBV3-1 (or the pseudogene TRBV3-2) to TRBJ1-2; 7 bases line up with TRBD1. The CDR3 runs to 16 residues. J gave up 4 bases and V 1 base, and 9 bases lay outside the gene matches. Germline loops: CDR1 LGHDT, CDR2 YNNKEL (reference sequence). For the CDR3, the DNA is TGTGCCAGCAGCCAAGGTGGGGGCCGGGACAGCTATGGCTACACCTTC. Protein product: CASSQGGGRDSYGYTF.

The genes are TRBV11-2 and TRBJ1-3, with D possibly TRBD1 on 5 matching bases. Between the trimmed V and J ends, which lost 5 bases and 7 bases, there was a span of 9 bases. The CDR3 runs to 12 residues. Germline CDR1 SGHAT, CDR2 FQNNGV. CDR3 region: CASSRQWNTIYF. CDR3 sequence (DNA): TGTGCCAGCAGCCGACAGTGGAACACCATATATTTT.

This clone occurred a few times. This rearrangement joins TRBV25-1 to TRBJ2-7, with D possibly being TRBD1 (6 bases). Per germline, CDR1 MGHDK and CDR2 SYGVNS. The V end lost 0 bases, the J end lost 5 bases, and 8 bases lay between the germline ends. CDR3 length: 13 amino acids. CDR3 sequence: CASSEYRGHEQYF. The CDR3 DNA reads as TGTGCCAGCAGTGAATACAGGGGTCACGAGCAGTACTTC.

The J gene is TRBJ2-3, the V gene TRBV7-9; D is ambiguous. In germline, CDR1 is SEHNR, CDR2 FQNEAQ (reference sequence). This CDR3 region has 15 residues. V was trimmed by 7 bases and J by 2 bases, leaving 16 bases between them. CDR3 sequence reads: CASTSMIWYTDTQYF. The CDR3 DNA is TGTGCCAGCACCTCTATGATCTGGTACACAGATACGCAGTATTTT.

V is TRBV10-3 and J is TRBJ2-2; D is possibly TRBD1 (6 bases). V lost 7 bases and J 0 bases, leaving 12 bases between the germline ends. Germline CDR1 ENHRY, CDR2 SYGVKD. The CDR3 runs 15 residues. CDR3 sequence reads: CAIKGQPANTGELFF. Here the CDR3 DNA reads TGTGCCATCAAGGGACAACCCGCGAACACCGGGGAGCTGTTTTTT.